This T cell receptor beta chain was sequenced for a study of T-cell reconstitution after alpha-beta-depleted transplantation in children. Unique molecular identifiers were incorporated into the prepared TCRbeta library. TCRdb reprocessed the PCR reads via MiXCR and lists one record per CDR3 protein. The table lists about 500,000 distinct CDR3 sequences, roughly 33% of them singletons, with under 3% in the top ten. The CDR3 runs to 15 residues. V dropped 2 bases and J dropped 7; count of bases not matched to a gene: 5. The V gene's germline CDR1 is ENHRY and CDR2 SYGVKD. Sequenced material: PBMCs from the stem cell graft donor, taken from the stem cell graft. This chain connects TRBV10-3 to TRBJ2-1; 10 nucleotides line up with TRBD2. The source is a human donor who donated a stem cell graft to a child with aplastic anemia. The CDR3 DNA sequence: TGTGCCATCAGTGAGGTTTCTAGCGGGAGTAATGAGCAGTTCTTC. Translating gives CAISEVSSGSNEQFF.